Presented here are 14 T cell receptor beta chains from one specimen sequenced in a study of CD8+CD57+ T cells in acquired aplastic anemia. Genomic DNA was employed as the template in profiling TCR beta VDJ and CDR3. Via MiXCR, TCRdb re-called the reads, giving one row per CDR3 protein. The sample has roughly 200,000 distinct CDR3 sequences, around 63% seen once; the top ten hold approximately 40%. CD8+CD57+ cell expansion, shown by flow cytometry, had occurred in the patients selected for sequencing. The sequenced sample consisted of sorted CD4+, CD8+, or CD8+CD57+ T cells (not recorded which) from PBMCs. These receptors came from a human donor with aplastic anemia.

This chain joins TRBV29-1 and TRBJ1-2, with 7 positions matching TRBD1. This CDR3 is 14 amino acids long. Germline V lookup: CDR1 SQVTM, CDR2 ANQGSEA. V lost 1 base and J lost 8; bases outside the gene matches: 10. For the CDR3, the DNA is TGCAGCGTTGAAGTAGGGGCAGGGGGAGACGGCTACACCTTC. This codes for CSVEVGAGGDGYTF.

Details on this clonotype: Since the CDR3 does not end with the conserved phenylalanine or tryptophan, this likely comes from a read error. The chain recombines TRBV2 with TRBJ1-1; maybe TRBD1 (5 bases). The germline CDR1 and CDR2 sequences are SNHLY and FYNNEI. V was trimmed by 4 bases and J by 3 bases, leaving 15 bases between them. This CDR3 is built from 15 residues. The CDR3 spells CASSGTRGRDTEAFS. Written as DNA, the CDR3 is TGTGCCAGCAGTGGGACACGAGGTAGGGACACTGAAGCTTTCTCT.

The rearrangement uses TRBV29-1 and TRBJ2-7; possibly TRBD2 for D (6 bases). CDR3 length: 12 amino acids. Germline assignment: CDR1 SQVTM and CDR2 ANQGSEA. Trimming took 7 bases from V and 4 from J, leaving 14 bases between them. The CDR3, as DNA: TGCAGCGCTGCGTCGGGAGATTACGAGCAGTACTTC. Translating it yields CSAASGDYEQYF.

V is TRBV19 and J is TRBJ2-3; 8 positions agree with TRBD1. The J segment lost 3 bases and the V segment lost 4 bases, leaving 6 bases of the junction unmatched. Germline V gives CDR1 LNHDA, CDR2 SQIVND (reference sequence). The CDR3 sequence is 15 residues long. CDR3 coding DNA: TGTGCCAGTAGTAACCAGGGGGCGCGGACAGATACGCAGTATTTT. It encodes CASSNQGARTDTQYF.

This clonotype was counted ten times or more. This chain links TRBV19 with TRBJ1-1; 8 bases match TRBD1. Losses at the gene ends were 8 bases for V and 4 bases for J; bases not matched to a gene: 9. CDR1 and CDR2 from the germline V gene are LNHDA and SQIVND (reference sequence). The CDR3 runs 14 residues. CDR3: CASGQGAGSTEAFF. The CDR3 DNA sequence: TGTGCCAGTGGACAGGGAGCGGGAAGCACTGAAGCTTTCTTT.

The CDR3 region is CASSEYRGSRGTDTQYF. In DNA, the CDR3 is TGTGCCAGCAGTGAATACCGAGGAAGCAGGGGGACAGATACGCAGTATTTT. This chain connects TRBV2 to TRBJ2-3; TRBD1 matches 7 bases. From germline, CDR1 is SNHLY and CDR2 FYNNEI. The trim removed 2 bases at V and 3 bases at J, leaving 11 bases unmatched. This CDR3 has 17 amino acids.

The rearrangement uses TRBV20-1 and TRBJ2-5; D is unclear. This CDR3 has 16 residues. CDR1 and CDR2 from the germline V gene are DFQATT and SNEGSKA (reference sequence). Trimming took 1 base from V and 1 from J, leaving 16 bases between them. CDR3 region: CSARGVGVTIQETQYF. The CDR3, as DNA: TGCAGTGCTAGAGGGGTTGGCGTTACCATCCAAGAGACCCAGTACTTC.

There are many counts of this clonotype. The chain employs TRBV7-9 and TRBJ2-1; D perhaps matches TRBD2 (5 bases). This CDR3 spans 14 amino acids. Germline CDR1 is SEHNR and CDR2 is FQNEAQ (reference sequence). V lost 5 bases and J lost 6, with 14 bases in between. This chain's CDR3 is CASSLLGDSNEQFF. The DNA of the CDR3 is TGTGCCAGCAGCCTTCTCGGGGATTCCAATGAGCAGTTCTTC.

As regards this clonotype: No conserved phenylalanine or tryptophan is present at the end of the CDR3, so a read error is the likely explanation. The J gene is TRBJ2-2, the V gene TRBV24-1; 8 nucleotides align to TRBD2. This CDR3 is 18 amino acids long. Germline lookup yields CDR1 KGHDR and CDR2 SFDVKD. The CDR3 region has the DNA TGTGCCACCAGTGATTTGCACGGGGGGGCTAAGAACACTGGGGAGCTGTTTCTT. It is translated as CATSDLHGGAKNTGELFL.

This clonotype was picked up one time. This rearrangement joins TRBV20-1 to TRBJ2-3; 7 nucleotides match TRBD2. The CDR3 is 16 amino acids. The germline V gene has CDR1 DFQATT and CDR2 SNEGSKA (reference sequence). The V segment lost 6 bases and the J segment 2 bases; nucleotides outside the gene matches: 14. CDR3 nucleotides: TGCAGTGCCCCCGATCCCCGCGGGAGATCCACAGATACGCAGTATTTT. Translation: CSAPDPRGRSTDTQYF.

The J gene is TRBJ2-7, the V gene TRBV4-2; D gene ambiguous. Trimming took off 5 bases at V and 0 bases at J, with 14 bases between the two ends. The CDR3 is 15 amino acids. Germline loops: CDR1 LGHNA, CDR2 YNFKEQ. The CDR3 spells CASSTSAGSSYEQYF. The CDR3, as DNA: TGTGCCAGCAGCACCTCGGCAGGTAGCTCCTACGAGCAGTACTTC.

Concerning this clonotype: Because the CDR3 is missing its conserved closing phenylalanine or tryptophan, this is likely a read error. The gene calls are TRBV3-1 and TRBJ2-5; 10 nucleotides align to TRBD1. In germline, CDR1 is LGHDT, CDR2 YNNKEL (reference sequence). This CDR3 is built from 16 residues. Trimming at V came to 4 bases and at J to 6 bases, leaving 11 bases not matched to a gene. The CDR3 bases are TGTGCCAGCAGCCGACCGACCATGGACAGGGGGAAGACCCAGTACTCC. Its protein is CASSRPTMDRGKTQYS.

This clonotype was counted ten times or more. The rearrangement joins TRBV12-5 to TRBJ1-3; perhaps TRBD1 as D (6 bases). This CDR3 is 15 amino acids long. Germline V gene lookup returns CDR1 LGHNT and CDR2 FRNRAP. The V and J ends lost 4 bases and 3 bases respectively, with 13 bases between them. The CDR3 coding sequence is TGTGCTAGTGGTTCATCAGGACAGCGTGGAAACACCATATATTTT. Translating gives CASGSSGQRGNTIYF.

The V gene is TRBV29-1, the J gene TRBJ1-3; D is ambiguous. Germline values: CDR1 SQVTM, CDR2 ANQGSEA. The length of the CDR3 is 14 residues. The CDR3 coding sequence is TGCATGGGGAGTGGAGGGTGGTCTGGAAACACCATATATTTT. Amino acid sequence: CMGSGGWSGNTIYF. The complete variable domain, with remaining parts taken from reference TRBV29-1 and TRBJ1-3, reads SAVISQKPSRDICQRGTSLTIQCQVDSQVTMMFWYRQQPGQSLTLIATANQGSEATYESGFVIDKFPISRPNLTFSTLTVSNMSPEDSSIYLCMGSGGWSGNTIYFGEGSWLTVV.